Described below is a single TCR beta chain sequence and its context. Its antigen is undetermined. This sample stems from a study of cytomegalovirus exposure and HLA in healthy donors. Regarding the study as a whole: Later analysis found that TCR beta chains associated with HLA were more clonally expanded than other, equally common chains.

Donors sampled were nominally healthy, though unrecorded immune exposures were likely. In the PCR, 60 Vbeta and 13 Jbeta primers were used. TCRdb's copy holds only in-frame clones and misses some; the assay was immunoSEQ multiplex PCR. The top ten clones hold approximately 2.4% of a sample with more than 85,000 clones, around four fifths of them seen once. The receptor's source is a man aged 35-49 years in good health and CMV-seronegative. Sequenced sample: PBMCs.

CDR3 DNA: TGTGCCAGTGGAGGCAGGGGGCTTTACGAGCAGTACTTC. It codes for CASGGRGLYEQYF. The V and J genes are TRBV6-6 and TRBJ2-7; TRBD1 agrees at 8 bases. Germline V CDR1 and CDR2: MNHNY, SVGAGI (reference sequence). The trim removed 9 bases at V and 4 bases at J, leaving 8 bases unmatched. The CDR3 totals 13 residues.